This T cell receptor beta chain is drawn from a study of regulatory T cells in long-lasting Graves disease. Study-level findings and limits: Favoring TRBV28, TRBJ1-2 and TRBJ2-5 was a feature seen in persistent disease. Persistent Graves' patients possessed reduced TCR diversity relative to recently diagnosed ones.

According to the study, TCR beta libraries were built with iRepertoire HTBI primers and CDR3-region Arm-PCR. Methods used by the authors: Identification of gene segments yielded more than 55 TRBV and some 14 TRBJ across samples. TCRdb itself ran the multiplex PCR reads through MiXCR, one entry per CDR3 protein. These V and J calls are TCRdb output, not the study's own analysis. The table lists 600,000 to 800,000 distinct CDR3 sequences, around 32% of them singletons. This clonotype occurred once. The antigen remains undetermined. Time point denoted: persistent/refractory GD, antithyroid drugs over 5 years with positive TRAb. RNA from PBMCs was the source of the TCR library. As collected, the peripheral blood samples measured around 9 milliliters each and went into EDTA tubes. This CDR3 has 15 residues. Germline V gene sequence: CDR1 LNHDA, CDR2 SQIVND (reference sequence). With V trimmed by 6 bases and J by 7 bases, 7 bases remained unmatched.

The chain combines TRBV19 with TRBJ1-5, with TRBD1 matching over 12 bases. The material sequenced was peripheral blood mononuclear cells (PBMCs), taken when the disease was refractory, from a patient treated with antithyroid drugs. This clonotype originated in a female donor with Graves disease. CDR3 sequence: CASSMGQGARQPQHF. In DNA form, the CDR3 reads TGTGCCAGTAGCATGGGACAGGGGGCAAGACAGCCCCAGCATTTT.